The T cell receptor (beta chain) under discussion was sequenced for a study of blood T cell repertoires in COVID-19. The overall study: Sites in the United States, Italy and Spain provided acute and convalescent COVID-19 samples. Nucleic acid was either cDNA or gDNA, and it came from T cells, B-cell-depleted T cells, or PBMCs.

The CDR3 loop spans 14 amino acids. Germline CDR1 MNHEY, CDR2 SVGAGI. Trimming pared 5 bases from V and 0 bases from J, leaving 9 bases between. In the study's own analysis: Estimation of nucleated cell counts relied on the amplification of reference gene primers. Profiling relied on immunoSEQ multiplex PCR, and the TCRdb table lists in-frame clones only, not all of them. V and J calls and clone size are as listed in that table; D and trimming were resolved from the DNA. The sample gives more than 110,000 clones, approximately 84% of which show up once; around 45% is in the top ten. This clone was detected only once.

The chain couples TRBV6-5 to TRBJ2-3; a weak D match, TRBD1 (6 bases). The TCR was taken from a human donor in a cohort sampled during active COVID-19. The sample was peripheral blood. The CDR3 DNA reads as TGTGCCAGCAGTCCACAGGGTAGCACAGATACGCAGTATTTT. Translating gives CASSPQGSTDTQYF.